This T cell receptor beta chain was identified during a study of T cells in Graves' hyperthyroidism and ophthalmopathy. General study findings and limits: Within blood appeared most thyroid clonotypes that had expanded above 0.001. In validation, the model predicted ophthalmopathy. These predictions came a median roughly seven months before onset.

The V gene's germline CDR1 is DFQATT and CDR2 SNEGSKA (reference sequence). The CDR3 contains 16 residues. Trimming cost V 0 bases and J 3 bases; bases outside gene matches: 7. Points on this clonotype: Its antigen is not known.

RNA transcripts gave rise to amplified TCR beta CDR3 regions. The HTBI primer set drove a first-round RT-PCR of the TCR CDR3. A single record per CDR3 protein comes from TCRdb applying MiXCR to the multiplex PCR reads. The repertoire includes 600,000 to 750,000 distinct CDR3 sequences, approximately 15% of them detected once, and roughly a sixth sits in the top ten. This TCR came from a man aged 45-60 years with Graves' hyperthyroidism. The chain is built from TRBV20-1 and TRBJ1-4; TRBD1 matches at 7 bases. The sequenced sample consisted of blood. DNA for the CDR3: TGCAGTGCTAGAGATTCTAAAGGGACAGCTAATGAAAAACTGTTTTTT. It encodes CSARDSKGTANEKLFF.